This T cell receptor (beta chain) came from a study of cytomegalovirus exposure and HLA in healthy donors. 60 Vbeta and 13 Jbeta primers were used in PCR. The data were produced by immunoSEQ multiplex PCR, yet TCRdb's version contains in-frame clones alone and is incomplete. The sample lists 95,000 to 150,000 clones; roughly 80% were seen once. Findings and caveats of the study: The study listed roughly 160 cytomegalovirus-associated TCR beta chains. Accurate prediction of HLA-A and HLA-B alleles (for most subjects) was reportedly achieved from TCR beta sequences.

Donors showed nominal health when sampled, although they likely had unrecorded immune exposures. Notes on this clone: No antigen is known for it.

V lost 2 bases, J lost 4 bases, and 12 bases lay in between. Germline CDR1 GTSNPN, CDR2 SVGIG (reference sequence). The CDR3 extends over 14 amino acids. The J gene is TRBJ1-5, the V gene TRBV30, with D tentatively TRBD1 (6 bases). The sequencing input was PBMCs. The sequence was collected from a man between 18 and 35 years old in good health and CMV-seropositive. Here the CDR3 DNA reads TGTGCCTGGAGTCCAGACAGGCCAAATCAGCCCCAGCATTTT. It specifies CAWSPDRPNQPQHF.